This T cell receptor beta chain was retrieved from a study of shared clonotypes between healthy human individuals. Overall study: Per donor, CD8 memory used one plate, CD8 naive used two, CD4 memory used three and CD4 naive used three. General study results and limits: Around 5% was the fraction of naive CD4 clonotypes found shared across a few donors. Larger estimated richness was generally seen in naive subsets than in memory subsets.

There are 12 residues in the CDR3. V lost 2 bases to trimming and J lost 6 bases, with 7 bases between them. The V gene's germline CDR1 is SGHTA and CDR2 FQGNSA. In replicate PCRs of sorted subsets, roughly 190 ng DNA, approximately 30,000 T cell genomes, was used. Sequencing was performed with immunoSEQ multiplex PCR; in TCRdb, only in-frame clones are kept and a portion is missing. The profile shows roughly 2.2 million clones, about 92% of them singletons. In the case of this clone: Antigen unknown.

The gene calls are TRBV7-2 and TRBJ2-5; unclear D gene. This TCR came from a man aged 18 to 29 in good health. Some clones in this sample may be carry-over from other donors' samples. Material: naive CD4+ T cells from PBMCs. Subset meaning: CD45RA+ positively selected. The CDR3 is CASSLQPQTQYF. The CDR3 nucleotides are TGTGCCAGCAGCTTACAACCCCAGACCCAGTACTTC. Full variable domain (missing parts from reference TRBV7-2 and TRBJ2-5): GAGVSQSPSNKVTEKGKDVELRCDPISGHTALYWYRQSLGQGLEFLIYFQGNSAPDKSGLPSDRFSAERTGGSVSTLTIQRTQQEDSAVYLCASSLQPQTQYFGPGTRLLVL.